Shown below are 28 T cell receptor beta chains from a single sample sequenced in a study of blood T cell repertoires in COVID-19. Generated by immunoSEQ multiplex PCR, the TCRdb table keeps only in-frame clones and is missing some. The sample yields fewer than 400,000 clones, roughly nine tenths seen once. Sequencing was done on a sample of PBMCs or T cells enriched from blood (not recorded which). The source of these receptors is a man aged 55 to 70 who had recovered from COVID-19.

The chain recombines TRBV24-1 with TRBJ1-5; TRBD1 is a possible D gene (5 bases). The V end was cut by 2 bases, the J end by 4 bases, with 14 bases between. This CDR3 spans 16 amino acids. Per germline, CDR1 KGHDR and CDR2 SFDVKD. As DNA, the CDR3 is TGTGCCACCAGTGATTCCAGGGTCGGGGGGAATCAGCCCCAGCATTTT. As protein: CATSDSRVGGNQPQHF.

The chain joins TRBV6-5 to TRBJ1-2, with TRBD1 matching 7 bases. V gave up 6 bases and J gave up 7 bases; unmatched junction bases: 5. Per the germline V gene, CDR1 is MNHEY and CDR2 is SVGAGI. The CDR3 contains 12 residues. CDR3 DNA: TGTGCCAGCAGGACAGGGTCTGCTGGCTACACCTTC. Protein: CASRTGSAGYTF.

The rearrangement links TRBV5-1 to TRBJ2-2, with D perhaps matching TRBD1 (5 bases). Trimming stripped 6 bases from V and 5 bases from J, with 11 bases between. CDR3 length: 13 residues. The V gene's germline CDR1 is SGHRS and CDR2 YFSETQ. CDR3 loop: CASNTQGTGELFF. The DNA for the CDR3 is TGCGCCAGCAATACGCAGGGAACCGGGGAGCTGTTTTTT. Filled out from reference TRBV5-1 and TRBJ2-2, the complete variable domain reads KAGVTQTPRYLIKTRGQQVTLSCSPISGHRSVSWYQQTPGQGLQFLFEYFSETQRNKGNFPGRFSGRQFSNSRSEMNVSTLELGDSALYLCASNTQGTGELFFGEGSRLTVL.

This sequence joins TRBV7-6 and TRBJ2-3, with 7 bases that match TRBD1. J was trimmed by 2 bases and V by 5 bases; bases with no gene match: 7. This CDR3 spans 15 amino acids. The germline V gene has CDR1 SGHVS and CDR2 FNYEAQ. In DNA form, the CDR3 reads TGTGCCAGCAGCCCTGGACAGGCCCCCACAGATACGCAGTATTTT. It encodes CASSPGQAPTDTQYF.

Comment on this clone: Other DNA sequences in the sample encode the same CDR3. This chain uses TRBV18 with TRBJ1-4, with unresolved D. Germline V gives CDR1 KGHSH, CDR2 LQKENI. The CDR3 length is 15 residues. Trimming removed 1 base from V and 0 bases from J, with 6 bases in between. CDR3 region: CASSPRQATNEKLFF. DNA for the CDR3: TGTGCCAGCTCACCACGGCAGGCAACTAATGAAAAACTGTTTTTT.

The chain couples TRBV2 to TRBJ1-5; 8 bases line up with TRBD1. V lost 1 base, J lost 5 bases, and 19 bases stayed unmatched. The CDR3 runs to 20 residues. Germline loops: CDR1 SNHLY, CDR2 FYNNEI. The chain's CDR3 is CASSEEVDRTGRFGDQPQHF. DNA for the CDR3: TGTGCCAGCAGTGAAGAAGTGGACAGGACAGGGCGGTTCGGTGATCAGCCCCAGCATTTT.

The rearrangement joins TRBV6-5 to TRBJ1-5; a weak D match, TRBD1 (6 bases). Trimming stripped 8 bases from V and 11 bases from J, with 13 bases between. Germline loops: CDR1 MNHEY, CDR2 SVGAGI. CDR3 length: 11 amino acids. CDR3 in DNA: TGTGCCAGCGGTTGGGGGACAACCCAGCATTTT. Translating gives CASGWGTTQHF.

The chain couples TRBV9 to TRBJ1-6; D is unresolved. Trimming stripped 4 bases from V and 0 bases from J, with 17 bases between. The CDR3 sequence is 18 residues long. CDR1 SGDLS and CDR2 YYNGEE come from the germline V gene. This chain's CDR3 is CASSPGIRLVSYNSPLHF. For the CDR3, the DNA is TGTGCCAGCAGCCCCGGGATTCGCCTTGTCTCCTATAATTCACCCCTCCACTTT.

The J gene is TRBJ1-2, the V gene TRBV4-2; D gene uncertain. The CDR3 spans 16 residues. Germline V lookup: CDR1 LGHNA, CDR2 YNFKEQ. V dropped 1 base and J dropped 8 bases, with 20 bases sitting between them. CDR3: CASSQGSVGALGGYTF. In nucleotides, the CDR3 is TGTGCCAGCAGCCAAGGCTCGGTGGGTGCCCTCGGGGGCTACACCTTC.

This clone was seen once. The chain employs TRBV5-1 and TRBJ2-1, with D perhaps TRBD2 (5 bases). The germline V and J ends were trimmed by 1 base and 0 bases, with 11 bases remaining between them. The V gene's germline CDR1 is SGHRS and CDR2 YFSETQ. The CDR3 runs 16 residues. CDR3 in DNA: TGCGCCAGCAGCTTGTCAACGGGGAGCTCCTACAATGAGCAGTTCTTC. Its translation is CASSLSTGSSYNEQFF.

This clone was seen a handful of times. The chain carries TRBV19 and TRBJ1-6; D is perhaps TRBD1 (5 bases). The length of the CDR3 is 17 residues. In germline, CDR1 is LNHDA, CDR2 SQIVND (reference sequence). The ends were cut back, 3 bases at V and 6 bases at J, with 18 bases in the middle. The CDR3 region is CASSILPRGETNSPLHF. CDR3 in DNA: TGTGCCAGTAGTATCCTCCCGCGGGGGGAGACTAATTCACCCCTCCACTTT.

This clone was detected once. The CDR3 bases are TGTGCCAGCAGCGTAGCTGGCGGGATGGGCGCAGATACGCAGTATTTT. Translated: CASSVAGGMGADTQYF. This chain uses TRBV9 with TRBJ2-3; tentatively, D is TRBD2 (6 bases). Germline lookup yields CDR1 SGDLS and CDR2 YYNGEE. This CDR3 is built from 16 residues. V lost 0 bases and J lost 4, with 15 bases in between.

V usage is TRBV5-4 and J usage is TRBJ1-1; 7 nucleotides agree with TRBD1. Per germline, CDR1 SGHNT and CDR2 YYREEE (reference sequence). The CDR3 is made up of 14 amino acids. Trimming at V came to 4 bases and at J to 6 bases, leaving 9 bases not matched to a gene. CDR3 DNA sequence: TGTGCCAGCAGCCACGACAGGGTCCGGGCTGAAGCTTTCTTT. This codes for CASSHDRVRAEAFF. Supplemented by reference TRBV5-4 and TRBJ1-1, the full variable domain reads ETGVTQSPTHLIKTRGQQVTLRCSSQSGHNTVSWYQQALGQGPQFIFQYYREEENGRGNFPPRFSGLQFPNYSSELNVNALELDDSALYLCASSHDRVRAEAFFGQGTRLTVV.

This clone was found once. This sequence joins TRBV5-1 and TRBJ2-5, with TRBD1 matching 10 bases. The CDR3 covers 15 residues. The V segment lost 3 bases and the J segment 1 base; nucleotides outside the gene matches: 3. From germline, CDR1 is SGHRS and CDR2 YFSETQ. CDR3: CASSWTGGAQETQYF. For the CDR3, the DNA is TGCGCCAGCAGCTGGACAGGGGGGGCCCAAGAGACCCAGTACTTC.

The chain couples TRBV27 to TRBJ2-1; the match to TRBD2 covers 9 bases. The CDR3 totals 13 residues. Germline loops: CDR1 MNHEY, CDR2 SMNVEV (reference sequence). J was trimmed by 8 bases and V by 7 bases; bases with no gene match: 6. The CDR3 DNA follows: TGTGCCAGCAACGCCTTAGCGGGGGATGAGCAGTTCTTC. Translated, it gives CASNALAGDEQFF.

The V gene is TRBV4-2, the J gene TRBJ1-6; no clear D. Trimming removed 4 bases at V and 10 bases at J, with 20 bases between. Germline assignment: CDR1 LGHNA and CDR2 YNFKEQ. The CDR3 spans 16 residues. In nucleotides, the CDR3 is TGTGCCAGCAGCCGAAAAAGTGACATCAACCTGTCACCCCTCCACTTT. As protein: CASSRKSDINLSPLHF.

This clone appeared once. The CDR3 DNA sequence: TGTGCCAGCAGCTCCAGGGACAGGGGTTTTAGAGCCCTAGAGACCGAGCAGTACTTC. Its translation is CASSSRDRGFRALETEQYF. The rearrangement joins TRBV11-2 to TRBJ2-7; 10 positions match TRBD1. CDR3 length: 19 residues. The junction had 21 bases not matched to a gene; V was cut back by 4 bases and J by 6 bases. Per the germline V gene, CDR1 is SGHAT and CDR2 is FQNNGV.

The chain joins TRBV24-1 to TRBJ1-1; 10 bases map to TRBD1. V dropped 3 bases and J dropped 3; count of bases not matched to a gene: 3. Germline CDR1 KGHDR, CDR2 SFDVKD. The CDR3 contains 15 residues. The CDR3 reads CATSDTTGGDTEAFF. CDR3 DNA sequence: TGTGCCACCAGTGATACGACAGGGGGCGACACTGAAGCTTTCTTT.

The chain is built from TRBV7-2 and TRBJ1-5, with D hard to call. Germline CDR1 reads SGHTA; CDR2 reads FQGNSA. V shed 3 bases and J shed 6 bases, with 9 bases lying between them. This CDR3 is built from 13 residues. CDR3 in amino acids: CASSLRISQPQHF. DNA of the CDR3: TGTGCCAGCAGCTTGCGGATTAGTCAGCCCCAGCATTTT.

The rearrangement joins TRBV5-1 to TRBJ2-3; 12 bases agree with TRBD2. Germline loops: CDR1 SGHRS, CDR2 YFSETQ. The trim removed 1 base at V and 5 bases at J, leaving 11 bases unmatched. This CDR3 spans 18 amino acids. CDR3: CASSLPRLAGVILDTQYF. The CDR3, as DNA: TGCGCCAGCAGCTTGCCTCGACTAGCGGGAGTGATTCTAGATACGCAGTATTTT. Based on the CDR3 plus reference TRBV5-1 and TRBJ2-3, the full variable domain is KAGVTQTPRYLIKTRGQQVTLSCSPISGHRSVSWYQQTPGQGLQFLFEYFSETQRNKGNFPGRFSGRQFSNSRSEMNVSTLELGDSALYLCASSLPRLAGVILDTQYFGPGTRLTVL.

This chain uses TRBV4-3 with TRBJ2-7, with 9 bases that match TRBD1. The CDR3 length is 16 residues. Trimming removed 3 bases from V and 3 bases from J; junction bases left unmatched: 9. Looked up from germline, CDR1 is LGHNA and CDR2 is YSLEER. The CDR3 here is CASSHRWTGDFYEQYF. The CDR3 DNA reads TGCGCCAGCAGCCACCGGTGGACAGGGGATTTCTACGAGCAGTACTTC.

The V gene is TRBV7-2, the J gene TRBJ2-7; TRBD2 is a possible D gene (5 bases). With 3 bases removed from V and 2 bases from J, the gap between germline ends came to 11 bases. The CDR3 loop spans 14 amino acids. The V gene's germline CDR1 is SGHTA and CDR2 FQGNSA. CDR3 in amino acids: CASSFIAGPYEQYF. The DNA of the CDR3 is TGTGCCAGCAGCTTTATCGCGGGCCCCTACGAGCAGTACTTC.

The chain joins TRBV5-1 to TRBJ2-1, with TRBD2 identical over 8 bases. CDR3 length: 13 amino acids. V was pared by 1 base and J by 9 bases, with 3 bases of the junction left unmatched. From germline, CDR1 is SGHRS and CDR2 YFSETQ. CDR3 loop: CASSLRTSFEQFF. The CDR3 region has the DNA TGCGCCAGCAGCTTGAGGACTAGCTTTGAGCAGTTCTTC.

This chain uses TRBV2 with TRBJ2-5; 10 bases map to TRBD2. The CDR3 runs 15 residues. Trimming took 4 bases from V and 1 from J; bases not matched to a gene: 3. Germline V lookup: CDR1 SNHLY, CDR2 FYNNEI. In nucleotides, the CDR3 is TGTGCCAGCAGTGCCGGACTAGCGGCCCAAGAGACCCAGTACTTC. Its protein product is CASSAGLAAQETQYF.

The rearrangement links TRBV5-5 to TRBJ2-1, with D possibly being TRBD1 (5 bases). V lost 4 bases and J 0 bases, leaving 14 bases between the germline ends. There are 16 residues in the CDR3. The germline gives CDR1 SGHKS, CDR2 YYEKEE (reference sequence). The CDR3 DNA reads TGTGCCAGCAGCCACGATCAGACAGTCTCCTACAATGAGCAGTTCTTC. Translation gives CASSHDQTVSYNEQFF.

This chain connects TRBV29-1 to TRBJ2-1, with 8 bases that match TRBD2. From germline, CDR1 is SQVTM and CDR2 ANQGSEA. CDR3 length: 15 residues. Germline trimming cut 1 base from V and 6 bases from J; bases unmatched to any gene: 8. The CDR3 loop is CSVEGGTSRFNEQFF. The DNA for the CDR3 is TGCAGCGTTGAAGGGGGGACTAGTAGGTTCAATGAGCAGTTCTTC.

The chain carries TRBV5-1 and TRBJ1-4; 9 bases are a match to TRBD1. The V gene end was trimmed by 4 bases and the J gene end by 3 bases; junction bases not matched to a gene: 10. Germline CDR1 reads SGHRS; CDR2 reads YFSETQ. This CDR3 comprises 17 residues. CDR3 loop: CASSPRQGDLANEKLFF. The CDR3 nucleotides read TGCGCCAGCAGCCCCCGACAGGGGGACTTAGCTAATGAAAAACTGTTTTTT. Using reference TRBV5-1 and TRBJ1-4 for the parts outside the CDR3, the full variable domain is KAGVTQTPRYLIKTRGQQVTLSCSPISGHRSVSWYQQTPGQGLQFLFEYFSETQRNKGNFPGRFSGRQFSNSRSEMNVSTLELGDSALYLCASSPRQGDLANEKLFFGSGTQLSVL.

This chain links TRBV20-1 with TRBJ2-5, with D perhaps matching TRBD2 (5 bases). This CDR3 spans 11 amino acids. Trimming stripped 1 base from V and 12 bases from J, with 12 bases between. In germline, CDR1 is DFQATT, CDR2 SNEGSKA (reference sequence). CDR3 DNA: TGCAGTGCTAGAGCTGGGATCGGGGAGTACTTC. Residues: CSARAGIGEYF.